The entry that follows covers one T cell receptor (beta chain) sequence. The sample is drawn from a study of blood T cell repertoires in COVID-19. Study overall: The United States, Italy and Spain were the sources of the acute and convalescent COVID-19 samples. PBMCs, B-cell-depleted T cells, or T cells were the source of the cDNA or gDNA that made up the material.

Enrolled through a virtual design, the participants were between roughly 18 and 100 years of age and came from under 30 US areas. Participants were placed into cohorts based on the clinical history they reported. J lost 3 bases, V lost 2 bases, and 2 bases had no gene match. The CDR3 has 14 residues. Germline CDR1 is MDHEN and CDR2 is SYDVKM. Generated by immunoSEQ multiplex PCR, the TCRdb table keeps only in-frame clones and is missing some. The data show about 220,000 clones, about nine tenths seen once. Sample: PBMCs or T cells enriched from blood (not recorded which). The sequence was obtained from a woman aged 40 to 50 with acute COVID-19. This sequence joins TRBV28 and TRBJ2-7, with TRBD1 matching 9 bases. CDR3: CASSLNRGLYEQYV. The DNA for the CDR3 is TGTGCCAGCAGTTTAAACAGGGGGCTCTACGAGCAGTACGTC.